Listed below are T cell receptor beta chains from one sample, sequenced in a study of blood T cell repertoires in COVID-19. Data came from immunoSEQ multiplex PCR; TCRdb stores just in-frame clones and leaves some out. This table holds 300,000 to 400,000 clones, 65% to 90% found once. Sequencing was performed on PBMCs or T cells enriched from blood (not recorded which). These receptor sequences come from a woman between 40 and 55 years old with acute COVID-19. Each CDR3 is given with its conserved first and last residue. Fields, in order: D gene, CDR3 length, V gene, J gene, clone size, CDR3 protein, CDR3 DNA. A D gene is named only where the DNA matches it firmly. Rows may omit the clone size; those that give it use once, few, many or a size class.

d_gene: TRBD1; len: 14; v_gene: TRBV4-1; j_gene: TRBJ2-7; abundance: .; CDR3aa: CASSRDRGSYEQYF; CDR3nt: TGCGCCAGCAGCCGGGACAGGGGTTCCTACGAGCAGTACTTC
d_gene: .; len: 15; v_gene: TRBV2; j_gene: TRBJ1-2; abundance: .; CDR3aa: CASTEQGRKHFGYTF; CDR3nt: TGTGCCAGCACGGAGCAGGGGAGAAAGCATTTTGGCTACACCTTC
d_gene: TRBD1; len: 19; v_gene: TRBV7-2; j_gene: TRBJ1-3; abundance: .; CDR3aa: CASSSFVSIGTVSGNTIYF; CDR3nt: TGTGCCAGCAGCTCTTTCGTTAGCATAGGGACAGTCTCTGGAAACACCATATATTTT
d_gene: .; len: 14; v_gene: TRBV28; j_gene: TRBJ1-1; abundance: .; CDR3aa: CASSIPAGNTEAFF; CDR3nt: TGTGCCAGCAGTATCCCAGCAGGTAACACTGAAGCTTTCTTT
d_gene: TRBD1; len: 14; v_gene: TRBV10-2; j_gene: TRBJ2-7; abundance: .; CDR3aa: CASSRGQELYEQYF; CDR3nt: TGCGCCAGCAGCAGGGGGCAGGAGCTCTACGAGCAGTACTTC
d_gene: .; len: 16; v_gene: TRBV28; j_gene: TRBJ1-6; abundance: .; CDR3aa: CASSVPGGTSGSPLHF; CDR3nt: TGTGCCAGCAGCGTCCCGGGGGGGACGAGTGGTTCACCCCTCCACTTT
d_gene: .; len: 14; v_gene: TRBV5-1; j_gene: TRBJ1-1; abundance: .; CDR3aa: CASSLGTTNTEAFF; CDR3nt: TGCGCCAGCAGCTTAGGGACAACGAACACTGAAGCTTTCTTT
d_gene: .; len: 15; v_gene: TRBV4-3; j_gene: TRBJ2-1; abundance: .; CDR3aa: CASSQAVGEYNEQFF; CDR3nt: TGCGCCAGCAGCCAAGCGGTCGGGGAATACAATGAGCAGTTCTTC
d_gene: TRBD1; len: 16; v_gene: TRBV7-8; j_gene: TRBJ2-7; abundance: once; CDR3aa: CASSSQARTGTYEQYF; CDR3nt: TGTGCCAGCAGCTCCCAAGCGAGGACAGGGACCTACGAGCAGTACTTC
d_gene: .; len: 14; v_gene: TRBV28; j_gene: TRBJ1-5; abundance: .; CDR3aa: CASSFLQGGQPQHF; CDR3nt: TGTGCCAGCAGTTTCTTACAGGGCGGTCAGCCCCAGCATTTT
d_gene: .; len: 17; v_gene: TRBV10-3; j_gene: TRBJ1-1; abundance: .; CDR3aa: CAISESREQGRGREAFF; CDR3nt: TGTGCCATCAGTGAGTCGAGGGAACAGGGCCGGGGAAGGGAAGCTTTCTTT
d_gene: .; len: 16; v_gene: TRBV6-5; j_gene: TRBJ1-1; abundance: .; CDR3aa: CASSYSGARLNTEAFF; CDR3nt: TGTGCCAGCAGTTACAGCGGGGCGCGTTTGAACACTGAAGCTTTCTTT
d_gene: .; len: 14; v_gene: TRBV7-9; j_gene: TRBJ2-7; abundance: few; CDR3aa: CASSLGLGSGEQYF; CDR3nt: TGTGCCAGCAGCTTAGGACTAGGGTCGGGTGAGCAGTACTTC
d_gene: .; len: 11; v_gene: TRBV5-1; j_gene: TRBJ1-1; abundance: .; CDR3aa: CASTSGTEAFF; CDR3nt: TGCGCCAGCACCTCCGGTACTGAAGCTTTCTTT
d_gene: .; len: 14; v_gene: TRBV5-5; j_gene: TRBJ1-5; abundance: .; CDR3aa: CASSLGHSNQPQHF; CDR3nt: TGTGCCAGCAGCTTGGGGCATAGCAATCAGCCCCAGCATTTT
d_gene: .; len: 14; v_gene: TRBV4-2; j_gene: TRBJ2-5; abundance: .; CDR3aa: CASSARGKRETQYF; CDR3nt: TGTGCCAGCAGCGCAAGAGGGAAGCGTGAGACCCAGTACTTC
d_gene: TRBD1; len: 16; v_gene: TRBV10-3; j_gene: TRBJ1-1; abundance: .; CDR3aa: CAISRQGSSPWGEAFF; CDR3nt: TGTGCCATCAGCCGACAGGGAAGCTCGCCCTGGGGTGAAGCTTTCTTT
d_gene: .; len: 18; v_gene: TRBV4-3; j_gene: TRBJ2-7; abundance: .; CDR3aa: CASSQEIPVTGLNYEQYF; CDR3nt: TGCGCCAGCAGCCAAGAAATTCCCGTGACAGGTTTAAACTACGAGCAGTACTTC
d_gene: .; len: 17; v_gene: TRBV7-8; j_gene: TRBJ1-5; abundance: .; CDR3aa: CASSLQAGGTYNQPQHF; CDR3nt: TGTGCCAGCAGCTTACAGGCAGGAGGGACGTACAATCAGCCCCAGCATTTT
d_gene: TRBD1; len: 14; v_gene: TRBV5-1; j_gene: TRBJ1-1; abundance: .; CDR3aa: CASSSRTGVGEAFF; CDR3nt: TGCGCCAGCAGCTCACGGACAGGCGTTGGTGAAGCTTTCTTT
d_gene: TRBD2; len: 18; v_gene: TRBV18; j_gene: TRBJ2-2; abundance: .; CDR3aa: CASSPRASGSDITGELFF; CDR3nt: TGTGCCAGCTCACCACGGGCTAGCGGGAGCGATATCACCGGGGAGCTGTTTTTT
d_gene: .; len: 18; v_gene: TRBV12-5; j_gene: TRBJ1-4; abundance: .; CDR3aa: CASGQQGPSTATNEKLFF; CDR3nt: TGTGCTAGTGGCCAGCAGGGGCCCTCAACTGCAACTAATGAAAAACTGTTTTTT
d_gene: .; len: 15; v_gene: TRBV5-1; j_gene: TRBJ1-5; abundance: .; CDR3aa: CASSLGQGLNQPQHF; CDR3nt: TGCGCCAGCAGCTTGGGGCAGGGGCTAAATCAGCCCCAGCATTTT
d_gene: TRBD1; len: 13; v_gene: TRBV12-3/TRBV12-4; j_gene: TRBJ1-6; abundance: .; CDR3aa: CASNRQGDSPLHF; CDR3nt: TGTGCCAGCAACAGGCAGGGGGATTCACCCCTCCACTTT
d_gene: TRBD1; len: 15; v_gene: TRBV6-5; j_gene: TRBJ1-3; abundance: .; CDR3aa: CASSTRTGTGNTIYF; CDR3nt: TGTGCCAGCAGTACTCGGACAGGGACTGGAAACACCATATATTTT
d_gene: .; len: 17; v_gene: TRBV7-3; j_gene: TRBJ2-6; abundance: once; CDR3aa: CASSPQGWVPGANVLTF; CDR3nt: TGTGCCAGCAGCCCTCAGGGGTGGGTACCTGGGGCCAACGTCCTGACTTTC
d_gene: .; len: 13; v_gene: TRBV6-6; j_gene: TRBJ1-1; abundance: .; CDR3aa: CASSYSSGSGAFF; CDR3nt: TGTGCCAGCAGTTACTCGAGTGGGAGCGGAGCTTTCTTT
d_gene: .; len: 15; v_gene: TRBV6-5; j_gene: TRBJ1-5; abundance: .; CDR3aa: CASSATTGSYQPQHF; CDR3nt: TGTGCCAGCAGCGCAACAACAGGGTCCTATCAGCCCCAGCATTTT